These 17 T cell receptor beta chains originate from one sample sequenced in a study of early T cells in non-severe SARS-CoV-2 infection. TCRdb independently ran MiXCR on the 5' RACE reads; one entry per CDR3 protein. The sample carries about 55,000 distinct CDR3 sequences, under 15% recorded once. This specimen was whole blood, taken at baseline. These receptors originate from an adult who was a healthcare worker with PCR-confirmed SARS-CoV-2 infection or an uninfected control (not recorded which).

Only a few counts were recorded for this clonotype. This chain uses TRBV24-1 with TRBJ2-7; D uncertain. The CDR3 contains 15 residues. With 2 bases removed from V and 1 base from J, the gap between germline ends came to 11 bases. Germline lookup yields CDR1 KGHDR and CDR2 SFDVKD. The CDR3 bases are TGTGCCACCAGTGATTCCCGAACCCGATCCTACGAGCAGTACTTC. The encoded protein is CATSDSRTRSYEQYF.

This clonotype was observed many times. The chain joins TRBV18 to TRBJ1-1; the D gene is possibly TRBD1 (5 bases). This CDR3 comprises 16 residues. Germline V CDR1 and CDR2: KGHSH, LQKENI. Between the trimmed V and J ends, which lost 4 bases and 3 bases, there was a span of 18 bases. As DNA, the CDR3 is TGTGCCAGCTCACGAACTGAGACAGTGTTCGACACTGAAGCTTTCTTT. Translating it yields CASSRTETVFDTEAFF.

The V call is TRBV6-6, the J call TRBJ2-1; 7 positions agree with TRBD2. Germline V gene sequence: CDR1 MNHNY, CDR2 SVGAGI (reference sequence). The V and J ends lost 0 bases and 0 bases, in that order; junction bases with no gene match: 5. The CDR3 loop spans 17 amino acids. CDR3 nucleotide sequence: TGTGCCAGCAGTTACTCGGTTAGCGGGCCCTCCTACAATGAGCAGTTCTTC. Its protein is CASSYSVSGPSYNEQFF.

The chain carries TRBV2 and TRBJ2-3; weak D call: TRBD1 (7 bases). Trimming removed 6 bases from V and 5 bases from J, with 18 bases in between. The CDR3 contains 15 residues. Germline-derived CDR1 and CDR2 are SNHLY and FYNNEI. In nucleotides, the CDR3 is TGTGCCAGCAGGACCACAGGAGGGGGCCTAGATACGCAGTATTTT. This encodes CASRTTGGGLDTQYF.

This clonotype has more than one count but fewer than ten. This sequence joins TRBV11-2 and TRBJ1-2; D gene unclear. V was pared by 5 bases and J by 4 bases, with 17 bases between. The CDR3 has 15 residues. Germline V gene data show CDR1 as SGHAT and CDR2 as FQNNGV. CDR3 in DNA: TGTGCCAGCAGCGCACAAAGCGGCCAGATCTATGGCTACACCTTC. Amino acid sequence: CASSAQSGQIYGYTF. Looking up the rest from reference TRBV11-2 and TRBJ1-2 gives the full variable domain: EAGVAQSPRYKIIEKRQSVAFWCNPISGHATLYWYQQILGQGPKLLIQFQNNGVVDDSQLPKDRFSAERLKGVDSTLKIQPAKLEDSAVYLCASSAQSGQIYGYTFGSGTRLTVV.

The chain couples TRBV11-1 to TRBJ2-1; the D gene could be TRBD1 or TRBD2 (5 bases each). Germline CDR1 is SGHAT and CDR2 is FQDESV (reference sequence). V lost 5 bases and J lost 3, with 14 bases in between. The CDR3 length is 15 residues. The CDR3 region has the DNA TGTGCCAGCAGCCGGGACGGAGCCCTCTACAATGAGCAGTTCTTC. Its translation is CASSRDGALYNEQFF.

At least ten counts were recorded for this clonotype. This sequence joins TRBV5-1 and TRBJ1-1; no firm D call. CDR1 SGHRS and CDR2 YFSETQ come from the germline V gene. Trimming removed 5 bases at V and 5 bases at J, with 19 bases between. There are 15 residues in the CDR3. The CDR3, as DNA: TGCGCCAGCAGTCGGGAGGGCGGTCGTGGGACTGAAGCTTTCTTT. Its translation is CASSREGGRGTEAFF.

This clonotype was picked up one time. The chain recombines TRBV9 with TRBJ2-1; TRBD2 matches 7 bases. The V gene end was trimmed by 4 bases and the J gene end by 7 bases; junction bases not matched to a gene: 5. The CDR3 runs 13 residues. Germline lookup yields CDR1 SGDLS and CDR2 YYNGEE. CDR3 in amino acids: CASSSRLANEQFF. Written as DNA, the CDR3 is TGTGCCAGCAGCTCCCGACTAGCAAATGAGCAGTTCTTC.

This clonotype was counted between two and nine times. The V gene is TRBV24-1, the J gene TRBJ2-7; D is perhaps TRBD2 (5 bases). Germline V gene sequence: CDR1 KGHDR, CDR2 SFDVKD. Trimming left V 4 bases short and J 4 bases short, with 10 bases between. The CDR3 loop spans 13 amino acids. CDR3 DNA: TGTGCCACCAGTGACCCGAGGGAGTACGAGCAGTACTTC. Its protein product is CATSDPREYEQYF.

The chain employs TRBV6-1 and TRBJ2-1; 8 bases map to TRBD1. Germline assignment: CDR1 MNHNS and CDR2 SASEGT. Trimming at V came to 1 base and at J to 7 bases, leaving 9 bases not matched to a gene. The CDR3 runs 16 residues. CDR3 coding DNA: TGTGCCAGCAGTGAAGAATGGCAGGGGGCAGGGAATGAGCAGTTCTTC. As protein: CASSEEWQGAGNEQFF.

At least ten counts were recorded for this clonotype. The V and J genes are TRBV19 and TRBJ2-3, with a tentative D call TRBD1 (6 bases). CDR1 is LNHDA, CDR2 SQIVND, per germline (reference sequence). V dropped 4 bases and J dropped 1 base, with 9 bases sitting between them. The CDR3 runs 14 residues. The CDR3 bases are TGTGCCAGTAGTACAGGGGTTGGCACAGATACGCAGTATTTT. Protein product: CASSTGVGTDTQYF.

This clonotype was found many times. The chain has TRBV10-3 and TRBJ2-7, with D possibly being TRBD2 (5 bases). Per germline, CDR1 ENHRY and CDR2 SYGVKD. The CDR3 is 14 residues long. V gave up 4 bases and J gave up 0 bases, with 10 bases separating them. The CDR3 loop is CAISGSGGSYEQYF. In nucleotides, the CDR3 is TGTGCCATCAGTGGGAGCGGCGGCTCCTACGAGCAGTACTTC.

This clonotype was detected a few times. J is TRBJ2-1 and V is TRBV27; 8 bases agree with TRBD2. J was trimmed by 2 bases and V by 5 bases; bases with no gene match: 2. The CDR3 is 14 amino acids. In germline, CDR1 is MNHEY, CDR2 SMNVEV (reference sequence). DNA for the CDR3: TGTGCCAGCAGTAGCGGGAGCACCTACAATGAGCAGTTCTTC. Translated, it gives CASSSGSTYNEQFF.

The rearrangement links TRBV21-1 to TRBJ1-3; the table names TRBD1, a call not compared with the DNA. TRBV21-1 corresponds to a pseudogene. This CDR3 has 12 residues. The CDR3, as DNA: TGTGCCAGCCAAGGGGGTGGAAACACCATATATTTT. As protein: CASQGGGNTIYF.

This clonotype has ten or more counts. The chain carries TRBV20-1 and TRBJ2-5; 7 nucleotides match TRBD1. The CDR3 is 14 residues long. Trimming took 0 bases from V and 6 from J; bases not matched to a gene: 7. Per germline, CDR1 DFQATT and CDR2 SNEGSKA (reference sequence). CDR3 in DNA: TGCAGTGCTAGAGATCTCAACAGGGGTCAGACCCAGTACTTC. This translates into CSARDLNRGQTQYF.

In its sample, this clonotype was seen a few times. The chain couples TRBV5-1 to TRBJ2-7, with 11 bases matching TRBD2. With V trimmed by 4 bases and J by 0 bases, 3 bases remained unmatched. There are 15 residues in the CDR3. CDR1 is SGHRS, CDR2 YFSETQ, per germline. The CDR3 nucleotides read TGCGCCAGCAGCCCTAGCGGGGGGACCTCCTACGAGCAGTACTTC. Translation: CASSPSGGTSYEQYF.

In this sample, this clonotype turned up a few times. The rearrangement joins TRBV29-1 to TRBJ2-1, with D unclear. V was pared by 3 bases and J by 3 bases, with 3 bases between. The germline CDR1 and CDR2 sequences are SQVTM and ANQGSEA. The CDR3 extends over 11 amino acids. DNA for the CDR3: TGCAGCGTTGAGAGCTACAATGAGCAGTTCTTC. The encoded protein is CSVESYNEQFF.